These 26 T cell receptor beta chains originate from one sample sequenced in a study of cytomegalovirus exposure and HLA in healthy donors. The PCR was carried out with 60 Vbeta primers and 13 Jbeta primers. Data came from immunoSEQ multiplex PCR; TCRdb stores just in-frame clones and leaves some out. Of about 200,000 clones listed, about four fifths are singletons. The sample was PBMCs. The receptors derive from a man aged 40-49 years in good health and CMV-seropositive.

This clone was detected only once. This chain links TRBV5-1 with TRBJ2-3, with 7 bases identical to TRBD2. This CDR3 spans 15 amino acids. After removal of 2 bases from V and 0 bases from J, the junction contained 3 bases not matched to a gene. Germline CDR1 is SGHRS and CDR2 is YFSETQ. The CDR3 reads CASSFRSGSTDTQYF. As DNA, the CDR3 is TGCGCCAGCAGCTTCCGTAGCGGGAGCACAGATACGCAGTATTTT.

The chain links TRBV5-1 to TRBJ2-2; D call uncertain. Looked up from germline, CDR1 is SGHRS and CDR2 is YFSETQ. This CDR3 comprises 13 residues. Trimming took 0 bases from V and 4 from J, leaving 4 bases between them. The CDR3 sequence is CASSLESTGELFF. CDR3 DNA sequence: TGCGCCAGCAGCTTGGAGAGCACCGGGGAGCTGTTTTTT.

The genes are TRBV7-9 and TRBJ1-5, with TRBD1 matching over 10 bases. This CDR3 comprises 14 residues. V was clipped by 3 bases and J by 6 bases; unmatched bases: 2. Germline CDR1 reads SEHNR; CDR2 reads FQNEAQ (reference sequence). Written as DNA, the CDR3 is TGTGCCAGCAGCTTGGGGACAGGGGTTCAGCCCCAGCATTTT. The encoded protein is CASSLGTGVQPQHF.

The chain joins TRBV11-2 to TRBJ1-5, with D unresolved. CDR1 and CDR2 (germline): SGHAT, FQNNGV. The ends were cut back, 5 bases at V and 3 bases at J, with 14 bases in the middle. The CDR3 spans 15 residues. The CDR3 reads CASSEGPNPNQPQHF. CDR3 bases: TGTGCCAGCAGCGAGGGCCCAAACCCCAATCAGCCCCAGCATTTT.

The CDR3 loop reads CASSGTSGRARETQYF. CDR3 coding DNA: TGTGCCAGCAGCGGAACTAGCGGGAGGGCGAGGGAGACCCAGTACTTC. The rearrangement joins TRBV5-6 to TRBJ2-5; 13 nucleotides match TRBD2. The CDR3 consists of 16 residues. CDR1 and CDR2 from the germline V gene are SGHDT and YYEEEE. The trim removed 4 bases at V and 5 bases at J, leaving 8 bases unmatched.

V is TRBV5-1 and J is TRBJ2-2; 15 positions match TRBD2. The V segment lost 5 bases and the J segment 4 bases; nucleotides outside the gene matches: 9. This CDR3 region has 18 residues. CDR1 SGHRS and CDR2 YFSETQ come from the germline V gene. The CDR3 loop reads CASRSGLAGGLRTGELFF. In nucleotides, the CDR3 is TGCGCCAGCAGGTCTGGACTAGCGGGAGGGCTTCGCACCGGGGAGCTGTTTTTT. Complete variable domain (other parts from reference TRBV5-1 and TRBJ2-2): KAGVTQTPRYLIKTRGQQVTLSCSPISGHRSVSWYQQTPGQGLQFLFEYFSETQRNKGNFPGRFSGRQFSNSRSEMNVSTLELGDSALYLCASRSGLAGGLRTGELFFGEGSRLTVL.

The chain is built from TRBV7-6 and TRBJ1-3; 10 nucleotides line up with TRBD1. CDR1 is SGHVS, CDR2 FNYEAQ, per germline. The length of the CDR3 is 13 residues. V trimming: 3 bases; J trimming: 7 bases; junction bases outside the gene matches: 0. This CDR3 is CASSLGQGNTIYF. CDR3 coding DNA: TGTGCCAGCAGCTTGGGACAGGGGAACACCATATATTTT.

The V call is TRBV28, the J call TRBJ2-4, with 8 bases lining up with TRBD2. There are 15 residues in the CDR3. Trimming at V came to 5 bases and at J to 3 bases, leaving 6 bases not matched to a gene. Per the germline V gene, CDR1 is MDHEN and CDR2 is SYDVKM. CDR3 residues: CASSRLAWDKNIQYF. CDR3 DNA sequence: TGTGCCAGCAGTCGACTAGCGTGGGACAAAAACATTCAGTACTTC.

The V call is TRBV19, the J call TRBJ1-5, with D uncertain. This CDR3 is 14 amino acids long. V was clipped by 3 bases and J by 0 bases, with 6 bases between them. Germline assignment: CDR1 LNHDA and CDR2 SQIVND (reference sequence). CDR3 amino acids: CASSISLSNQPQHF. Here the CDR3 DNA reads TGTGCCAGTAGTATTAGCCTTAGCAATCAGCCCCAGCATTTT. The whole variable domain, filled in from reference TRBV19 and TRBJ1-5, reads DGGITQSPKYLFRKEGQNVTLSCEQNLNHDAMYWYRQDPGQGLRLIYYSQIVNDFQKGDIAEGYSVSREKKESFPLTVTSAQKNPTAFYLCASSISLSNQPQHFGDGTRLSIL.

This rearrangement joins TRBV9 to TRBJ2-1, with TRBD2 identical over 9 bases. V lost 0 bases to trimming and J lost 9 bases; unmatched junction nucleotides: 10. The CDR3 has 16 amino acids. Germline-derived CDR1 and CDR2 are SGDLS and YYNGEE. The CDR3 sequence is CASSVALAGWGGEQFF. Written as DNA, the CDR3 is TGTGCCAGCAGCGTAGCTCTAGCGGGATGGGGGGGTGAGCAGTTCTTC.

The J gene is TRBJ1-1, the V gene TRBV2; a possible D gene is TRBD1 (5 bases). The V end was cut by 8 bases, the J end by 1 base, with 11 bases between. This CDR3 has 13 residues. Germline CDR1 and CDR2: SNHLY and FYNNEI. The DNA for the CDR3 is TGTGCCAGCGGAGGGGAAAGGAACACTGAAGCTTTCTTT. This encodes CASGGERNTEAFF.

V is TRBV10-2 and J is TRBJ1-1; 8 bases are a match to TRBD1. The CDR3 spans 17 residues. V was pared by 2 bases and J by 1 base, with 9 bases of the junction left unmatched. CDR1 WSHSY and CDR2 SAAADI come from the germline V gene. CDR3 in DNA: TGCGCCAGCAGTGAGAGTTGGGGACAGGCCACGAACACTGAAGCTTTCTTT. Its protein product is CASSESWGQATNTEAFF.

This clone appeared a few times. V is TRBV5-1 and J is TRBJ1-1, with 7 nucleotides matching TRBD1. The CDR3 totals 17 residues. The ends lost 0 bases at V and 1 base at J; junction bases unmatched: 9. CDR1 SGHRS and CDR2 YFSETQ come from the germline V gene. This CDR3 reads CASSLDPLQGKNTEAFF. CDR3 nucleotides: TGCGCCAGCAGCTTGGATCCTTTACAGGGGAAGAACACTGAAGCTTTCTTT.

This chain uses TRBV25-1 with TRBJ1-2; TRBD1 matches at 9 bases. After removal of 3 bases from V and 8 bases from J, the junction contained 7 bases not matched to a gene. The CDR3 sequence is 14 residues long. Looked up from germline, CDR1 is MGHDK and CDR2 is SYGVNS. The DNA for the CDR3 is TGTGCCAGCAGTGATGGGGGACAGGGAATCGGCTACACCTTC. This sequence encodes CASSDGGQGIGYTF.

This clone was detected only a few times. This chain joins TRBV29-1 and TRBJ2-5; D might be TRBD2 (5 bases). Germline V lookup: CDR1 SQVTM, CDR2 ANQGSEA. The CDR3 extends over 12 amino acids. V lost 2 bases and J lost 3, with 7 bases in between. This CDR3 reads CSVETGKETQYF. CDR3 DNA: TGCAGCGTTGAAACCGGGAAAGAGACCCAGTACTTC.

CDR3 amino acids: CASSYSRTYYNEQFF. The CDR3, as DNA: TGTGCCAGCAGTTACTCGCGGACTTACTACAATGAGCAGTTCTTC. The rearrangement joins TRBV6-5 to TRBJ2-1; D is possibly TRBD2 (5 bases). The CDR3 spans 15 residues. Germline V CDR1 and CDR2: MNHEY, SVGAGI. With 0 bases removed from V and 3 bases from J, the gap between germline ends came to 9 bases.

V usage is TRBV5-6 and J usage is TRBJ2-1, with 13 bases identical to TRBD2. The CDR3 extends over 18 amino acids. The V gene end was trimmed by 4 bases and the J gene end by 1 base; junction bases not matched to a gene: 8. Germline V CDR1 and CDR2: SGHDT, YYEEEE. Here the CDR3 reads CASSRTSGRGGSYNEQFF. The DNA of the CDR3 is TGTGCCAGCAGCCGGACTAGCGGGAGAGGTGGATCCTACAATGAGCAGTTCTTC.

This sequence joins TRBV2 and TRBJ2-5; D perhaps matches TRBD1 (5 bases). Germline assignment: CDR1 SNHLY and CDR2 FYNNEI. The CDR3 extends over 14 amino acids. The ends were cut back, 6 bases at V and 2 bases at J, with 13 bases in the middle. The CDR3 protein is CASSLSTAQETQYF. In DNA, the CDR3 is TGTGCCAGCAGCCTCTCGACAGCACAAGAGACCCAGTACTTC.

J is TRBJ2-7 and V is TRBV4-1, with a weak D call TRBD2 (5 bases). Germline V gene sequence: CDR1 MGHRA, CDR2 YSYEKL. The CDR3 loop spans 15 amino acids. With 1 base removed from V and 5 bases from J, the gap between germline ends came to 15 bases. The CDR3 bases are TGCGCCAGCAGCCAAGTCGAAGGACTCGGGAACGAGCAGTACTTC. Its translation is CASSQVEGLGNEQYF.

CDR3 loop: CASSSRGDQETQYF. DNA of the CDR3: TGTGCCAGCAGCTCCCGGGGGGACCAAGAGACCCAGTACTTC. The rearrangement joins TRBV11-3 to TRBJ2-5; TRBD2 agrees at 7 bases. The CDR3 extends over 14 amino acids. Trimming at V came to 4 bases and at J to 0 bases, leaving 2 bases not matched to a gene. Germline CDR1 reads SGHNT; CDR2 reads YENEEA.

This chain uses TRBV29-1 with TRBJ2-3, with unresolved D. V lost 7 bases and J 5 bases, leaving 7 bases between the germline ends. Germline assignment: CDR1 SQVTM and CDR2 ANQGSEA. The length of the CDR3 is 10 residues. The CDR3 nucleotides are TGCAGCGCCGAGAAAGATACGCAGTATTTT. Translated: CSAEKDTQYF.

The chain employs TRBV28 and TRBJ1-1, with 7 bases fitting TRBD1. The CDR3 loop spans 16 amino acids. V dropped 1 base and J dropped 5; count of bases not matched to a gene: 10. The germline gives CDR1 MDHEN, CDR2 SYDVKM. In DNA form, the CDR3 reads TGTGCCAGCAGTTTATTACCCCGACAGGGAAGGACTGAAGCTTTCTTT. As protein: CASSLLPRQGRTEAFF.

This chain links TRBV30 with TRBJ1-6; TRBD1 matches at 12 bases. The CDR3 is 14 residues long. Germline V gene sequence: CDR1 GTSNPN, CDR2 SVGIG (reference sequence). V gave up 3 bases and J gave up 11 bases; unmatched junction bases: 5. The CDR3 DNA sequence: TGTGCCTGGAGGGGGACAGGGGGCGCGGCACCCCTCCACTTT. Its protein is CAWRGTGGAAPLHF.

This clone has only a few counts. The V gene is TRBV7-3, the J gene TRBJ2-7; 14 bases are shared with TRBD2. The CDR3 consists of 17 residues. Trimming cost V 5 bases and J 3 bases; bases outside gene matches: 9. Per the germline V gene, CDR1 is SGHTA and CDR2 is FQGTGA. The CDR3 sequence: CASSETRTSGRNYEQYV. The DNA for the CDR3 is TGTGCCAGCAGCGAGACCCGGACTAGCGGGAGGAACTACGAGCAGTACGTC.

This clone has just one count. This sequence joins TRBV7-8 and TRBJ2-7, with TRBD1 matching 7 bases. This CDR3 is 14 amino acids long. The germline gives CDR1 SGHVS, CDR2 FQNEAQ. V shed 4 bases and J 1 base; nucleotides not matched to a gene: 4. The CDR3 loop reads CASSYRDSSYEQYF. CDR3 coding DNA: TGTGCCAGCAGCTACCGGGACAGTTCCTACGAGCAGTACTTC.

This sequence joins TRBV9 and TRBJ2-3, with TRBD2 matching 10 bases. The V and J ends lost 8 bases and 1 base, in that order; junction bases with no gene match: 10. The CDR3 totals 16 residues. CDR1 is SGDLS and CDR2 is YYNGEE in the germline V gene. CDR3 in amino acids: CASQKAGGPGTDTQYF. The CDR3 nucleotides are TGTGCCAGTCAGAAAGCGGGAGGGCCCGGCACAGATACGCAGTATTTT. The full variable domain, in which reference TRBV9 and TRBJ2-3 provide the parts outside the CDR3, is DSGVTQTPKHLITATGQRVTLRCSPRSGDLSVYWYQQSLDQGLQFLIQYYNGEERAKGNILERFSAQQFPDLHSELNLSSLELGDSALYFCASQKAGGPGTDTQYFGPGTRLTVL.